This TCR beta chain is from a study of identical twins. Each CDR3 protein gets one entry after TCRdb re-called the 5' RACE reads with MiXCR. Here the sample spans 700,000 or so distinct CDR3 sequences, 21% being singletons. From germline, CDR1 is SGHAT and CDR2 FQDESV (reference sequence). Trimming removed 4 bases from V and 3 bases from J, with 17 bases in between. The CDR3 consists of 16 residues. These data were likewise used in another study, on T cells expressing NK-cell markers. From that paper: In several experiments, sorting was confined to alpha-beta TCR T cells through use of an anti-gamma-delta TCR antibody.

The TCR was taken from a woman between 18 and 29 years old in good health. The J gene is TRBJ2-3, the V gene TRBV11-1; perhaps TRBD2 as D (6 bases). The sample consisted of PBMCs. The CDR3 DNA sequence: TGTGCCAGCAGCTCCCGTGAGGCGGGGCGGACAGATACGCAGTATTTT. The encoded protein is CASSSREAGRTDTQYF.